Listed here are 27 T cell receptor beta chains from one sample, sequenced in a study of CD8+ T cells in alopecia areata. RNA was extracted and reverse transcribed into cDNA as the sequencing template. Sequencing used immunoSEQ multiplex PCR; TCRdb keeps in-frame clones, though not all of them. The profile covers 170,000 or so clones, with roughly three fifths appearing a single time and roughly 12% taken by the ten largest. Documented treatment: oral pan-JAK inhibitor, 5-10 mg twice daily. This specimen consisted of CD8+ T cells sorted from blood, obtained at week 24, from a patient treated with tofacitinib. Receptor source: a human donor with alopecia areata.

This rearrangement joins TRBV12-5 to TRBJ2-5; D ambiguous. The CDR3 length is 14 residues. V was clipped by 1 base and J by 5 bases, with 11 bases between them. CDR1 is LGHNT and CDR2 is FRNRAP in the germline V gene. CDR3 amino acids: CASGLAGLEETQYF. The CDR3 DNA follows: TGTGCTAGTGGTTTGGCCGGGTTGGAGGAGACCCAGTACTTC.

The chain couples TRBV4-1 to TRBJ1-1; D may be TRBD1 (5 bases). The CDR3 has 11 amino acids. CDR1 is MGHRA, CDR2 YSYEKL, per germline. Trimming stripped 6 bases from V and 6 bases from J, with 8 bases between. CDR3 protein: CASRGGPEAFF. CDR3 coding DNA: TGCGCCAGCAGGGGGGGACCTGAAGCTTTCTTT.

This clone was counted a few times. This chain joins TRBV9 and TRBJ2-5, with D possibly TRBD2 on 5 matching bases. This CDR3 contains 14 residues. Germline values: CDR1 SGDLS, CDR2 YYNGEE. V was cut by 4 bases and J by 0 bases, with 10 bases left in between. CDR3 sequence reads: CASSPETNQETQYF. CDR3 bases: TGTGCCAGCAGCCCCGAGACTAACCAAGAGACCCAGTACTTC.

The CDR3 nucleotides are TGTGCCAGCAGTGTCGACAGGGACTCCGGGGAGCTGTTTTTT. Its translation: CASSVDRDSGELFF. This sequence joins TRBV27 and TRBJ2-2; D is perhaps TRBD1 (7 bases). CDR3 length: 14 amino acids. CDR1 is MNHEY and CDR2 is SMNVEV in the germline V gene (reference sequence). V was pared by 5 bases and J by 6 bases, with 13 bases between.

This clone was recorded a few times. V and J are TRBV19 and TRBJ1-1; 9 positions agree with TRBD1. CDR1 is LNHDA, CDR2 SQIVND, per germline (reference sequence). The CDR3 runs to 16 residues. The J segment lost 0 bases and the V segment lost 5 bases, leaving 7 bases of the junction unmatched. As DNA, the CDR3 is TGTGCCAGTAGTCAAGGACAGGGGATCATGAACACTGAAGCTTTCTTT. Protein: CASSQGQGIMNTEAFF.

This clone was counted many times. The same CDR3 is also encoded by other DNA sequences in this sample. The chain combines TRBV4-2 with TRBJ2-3; 11 bases are shared with TRBD1. V shed 3 bases and J 3 bases; nucleotides not matched to a gene: 2. The CDR3 length is 15 residues. Germline loops: CDR1 LGHNA, CDR2 YNFKEQ. The CDR3 loop reads CASSHGTGGTDTQYF. The DNA of the CDR3 is TGTGCCAGCAGCCATGGGACAGGGGGGACAGATACGCAGTATTTT.

The chain joins TRBV7-9 to TRBJ2-5; 8 nucleotides line up with TRBD2. The CDR3 is 15 residues long. With 6 bases clipped from V and 1 base from J, the junction kept 7 bases outside the gene matches. Per the germline V gene, CDR1 is SEHNR and CDR2 is FQNEAQ (reference sequence). This chain's CDR3 is CASSRERGIQETQYF. For the CDR3, the DNA is TGTGCCAGCAGTCGTGAGCGGGGGATCCAAGAGACCCAGTACTTC. The full variable domain, in which reference TRBV7-9 and TRBJ2-5 provide the parts outside the CDR3, is DTGVSQNPRHKITKRGQNVTFRCDPISEHNRLYWYRQTLGQGPEFLTYFQNEAQLEKSRLLSDRFSAERPKGSFSTLEIQRTEQGDSAMYLCASSRERGIQETQYFGPGTRLLVL.

This clone has a single count. V usage is TRBV7-9 and J usage is TRBJ1-2; 7 bases are a match to TRBD1. The germline V gene has CDR1 SEHNR and CDR2 FQNEAQ (reference sequence). The CDR3 sequence is 13 residues long. The ends lost 5 bases at V and 1 base at J; junction bases unmatched: 1. CDR3 DNA: TGTGCCAGCAGCCGGGACAGTAACTATGGCTACACCTTC. Translating gives CASSRDSNYGYTF.

This clone was counted only a few times. This rearrangement joins TRBV13 to TRBJ1-6, with no clear D. The CDR3 is 14 amino acids. Between the trimmed V and J ends, which lost 3 bases and 7 bases, there was a span of 10 bases. Germline V lookup: CDR1 PRHDT, CDR2 FYEKMQ (reference sequence). CDR3 coding DNA: TGTGCCAGCAGCTTGGGGAGGAACAATTCACCCCTCCACTTT. It codes for CASSLGRNNSPLHF. Combining the CDR3 with reference TRBV13 and TRBJ1-6 gives the whole variable domain AAGVIQSPRHLIKEKRETATLKCYPIPRHDTVYWYQQGPGQDPQFLISFYEKMQSDKGSIPDRFSAQQFSDYHSELNMSSLELGDSALYFCASSLGRNNSPLHFGNGTRLTVT.

The chain has TRBV27 and TRBJ1-2; D is unresolved. The CDR3 extends over 12 amino acids. Between the trimmed V and J ends, which lost 5 bases and 4 bases, there was a span of 8 bases. Germline V gives CDR1 MNHEY, CDR2 SMNVEV (reference sequence). The DNA of the CDR3 is TGTGCCAGCAGTCGTGGTGGCTATGGCTACACCTTC. Protein product: CASSRGGYGYTF.

V is TRBV27 and J is TRBJ2-3; 10 nucleotides line up with TRBD2. J lost 1 base, V lost 3 bases, and 1 base had no gene match. The CDR3 sequence is 15 residues long. Germline CDR1 and CDR2: MNHEY and SMNVEV (reference sequence). As DNA, the CDR3 is TGTGCCAGCAGTTTTAGCGGGGGGCGCACAGATACGCAGTATTTT. Translation gives CASSFSGGRTDTQYF.

V gene TRBV5-4 combines with J gene TRBJ2-7; 10 bases match TRBD2. CDR3 length: 14 residues. Germline values: CDR1 SGHNT, CDR2 YYREEE (reference sequence). J was trimmed by 5 bases and V by 4 bases; bases with no gene match: 6. CDR3 coding DNA: TGTGCCAGCAGCATTAGCGGGGGGCCGAACGAGCAGTACTTC. This sequence encodes CASSISGGPNEQYF. Together with reference TRBV5-4 and TRBJ2-7, the CDR3 gives the full variable domain: ETGVTQSPTHLIKTRGQQVTLRCSSQSGHNTVSWYQQALGQGPQFIFQYYREEENGRGNFPPRFSGLQFPNYSSELNVNALELDDSALYLCASSISGGPNEQYFGPGTRLTVT.

The rearrangement uses TRBV11-1 and TRBJ2-5; D is possibly TRBD1 (5 bases). There are 14 residues in the CDR3. V was clipped by 1 base and J by 1 base, with 7 bases between them. CDR1 is SGHAT and CDR2 is FQDESV in the germline V gene (reference sequence). CDR3 sequence (DNA): TGTGCCAGCAGCTTAGTTGACAGCCAAGAGACCCAGTACTTC. It yields the protein CASSLVDSQETQYF.

The V gene is TRBV5-1, the J gene TRBJ2-7, with D tentatively TRBD1 (6 bases). Germline CDR1 and CDR2: SGHRS and YFSETQ. V was shortened by 3 bases and J by 3 bases, with 19 bases between the two germline ends. This CDR3 region has 16 residues. The CDR3 sequence: CASSYPRARGLYEQYF. In DNA, the CDR3 is TGCGCCAGCAGCTACCCTCGGGCCAGGGGTCTCTACGAGCAGTACTTC. The variable domain in full, with the rest retrieved from reference TRBV5-1 and TRBJ2-7, is KAGVTQTPRYLIKTRGQQVTLSCSPISGHRSVSWYQQTPGQGLQFLFEYFSETQRNKGNFPGRFSGRQFSNSRSEMNVSTLELGDSALYLCASSYPRARGLYEQYFGPGTRLTVT.

The count of this clone is one. The chain combines TRBV4-1 with TRBJ2-7; tentative D call: TRBD1 (6 bases). The CDR3 loop spans 13 amino acids. V lost 0 bases and J lost 3, with 6 bases in between. Per germline, CDR1 MGHRA and CDR2 YSYEKL. The CDR3 region has the DNA TGCGCCAGCAGCCAAGAACAGGGCTACGAGCAGTACTTC. Its translation: CASSQEQGYEQYF.

A single count supports this clone. The V gene is TRBV7-9, the J gene TRBJ2-2; D uncertain. CDR1 and CDR2 (germline): SEHNR, FQNEAQ (reference sequence). V shed 8 bases and J shed 6 bases, with 10 bases lying between them. The CDR3 length is 12 residues. CDR3 nucleotide sequence: TGTGCCAGCGGACGGAGTGCCGGGGAGCTGTTTTTT. It specifies CASGRSAGELFF.

The chain is built from TRBV30 and TRBJ2-5; D not resolved. The tail of the sequence fits TRBJ2-7 better, so the J call may be wrong. CDR1 and CDR2 from the germline V gene are GTSNPN and SVGIG (reference sequence). The CDR3 is made up of 13 amino acids. This CDR3 reads CAWGRQSSYEQYF. DNA of the CDR3: TGTGCCTGGGGACGGCAGAGCTCCTACGAGCAGTACTTC.

This chain joins TRBV5-1 and TRBJ2-7; D uncertain. Trimming took 1 base from V and 2 from J, leaving 4 bases between them. The CDR3 length is 12 residues. Per the germline V gene, CDR1 is SGHRS and CDR2 is YFSETQ. The CDR3 reads CASSLTAYEQYF. The CDR3, as DNA: TGCGCCAGCAGCTTGACGGCCTACGAGCAGTACTTC.

The chain has TRBV13 and TRBJ2-5, with 11 bases aligning to TRBD1. The CDR3 covers 15 residues. Germline V gene sequence: CDR1 PRHDT, CDR2 FYEKMQ (reference sequence). V was clipped by 4 bases and J by 1 base; unmatched bases: 2. This chain's CDR3 is CASSSGQGVQETQYF. In nucleotides, the CDR3 is TGTGCCAGCAGCTCGGGACAGGGGGTCCAAGAGACCCAGTACTTC.

The chain carries TRBV28 and TRBJ2-5; D possibly corresponds to TRBD2 (7 bases). V lost 1 base to trimming and J lost 1 base, with 13 bases between them. In germline, CDR1 is MDHEN, CDR2 SYDVKM. This CDR3 is 16 amino acids long. This CDR3 is CASSLLAGAPQETQYF. The CDR3 nucleotides read TGTGCCAGCAGTTTATTGGCGGGGGCCCCCCAAGAGACCCAGTACTTC.

This clone was seen a few times. The chain joins TRBV27 to TRBJ2-7, with 7 bases lining up with TRBD1. The CDR3 consists of 17 residues. The V and J ends lost 4 bases and 0 bases, in that order; junction bases with no gene match: 12. Germline V gives CDR1 MNHEY, CDR2 SMNVEV (reference sequence). The CDR3 here is CASSSIDRESPSYEQYF. CDR3 DNA sequence: TGTGCCAGCAGTTCGATTGACAGGGAAAGCCCCTCCTACGAGCAGTACTTC.

This clone was found a few times. The rearrangement links TRBV12-5 to TRBJ1-5, with 7 bases identical to TRBD1. CDR1 and CDR2 (germline): LGHNT, FRNRAP. The CDR3 is made up of 15 amino acids. With 7 bases clipped from V and 4 bases from J, the junction kept 10 bases outside the gene matches. This CDR3 reads CASAHPGTVNQPQHF. CDR3 nucleotide sequence: TGTGCTAGTGCCCACCCCGGGACAGTGAATCAGCCCCAGCATTTT.

This clone was picked up a small number of times. The chain is built from TRBV7-9 and TRBJ2-6, with 11 bases fitting TRBD2. Trimming at V came to 5 bases and at J to 0 bases, leaving 6 bases not matched to a gene. CDR3 length: 18 amino acids. Germline values: CDR1 SEHNR, CDR2 FQNEAQ (reference sequence). The CDR3 loop is CASSATSGASSGANVLTF. The CDR3 DNA reads as TGTGCCAGCAGCGCGACTAGCGGGGCTAGCTCTGGGGCCAACGTCCTGACTTTC.

The table lists this clone with a few counts. V and J are TRBV29-1 and TRBJ2-5; D perhaps matches TRBD1 (6 bases). V shed 8 bases and J shed 4 bases, with 17 bases lying between them. The V gene's germline CDR1 is SQVTM and CDR2 ANQGSEA. The CDR3 length is 13 residues. The DNA for the CDR3 is TGCAGCATTGGGAAAGGGACAACAGAGACCCAGTACTTC. It encodes CSIGKGTTETQYF.

V usage is TRBV29-1 and J usage is TRBJ2-7; D may be TRBD2 (6 bases). CDR3 length equals 12 residues. V lost 4 bases to trimming and J lost 2 bases, with 9 bases between them. The V gene's germline CDR1 is SQVTM and CDR2 ANQGSEA. The DNA for the CDR3 is TGCAGCGTTGGTTGGGGGGCCTACGAGCAGTACTTC. Translating gives CSVGWGAYEQYF.

The rearrangement links TRBV7-9 to TRBJ1-4; D is unresolved. Germline loops: CDR1 SEHNR, CDR2 FQNEAQ (reference sequence). The CDR3 has 8 amino acids. V was trimmed by 6 bases and J by 11 bases, leaving 1 base between them. The CDR3: CASRKLFF. In nucleotides, the CDR3 is TGTGCCAGCAGGAAACTGTTTTTT.

This clone was seen a single time. CDR3 sequence: CAISETRTEMDTQYF. In DNA, the CDR3 is TGTGCCATCAGTGAGACTCGGACTGAGATGGATACGCAGTATTTT. The chain is built from TRBV10-3 and TRBJ2-3; the D gene is possibly TRBD2 (5 bases). Trimming pared 2 bases from V and 6 bases from J, leaving 15 bases between. Germline CDR1 and CDR2: ENHRY and SYGVKD. This CDR3 region has 15 residues.